A selection of T cell receptor beta chains follows, all from one sample in a study of OX40 agonist ivuxolimab in advanced cancers. Only in-frame clones appear in the TCRdb table, and some are missing; sequencing was by immunoSEQ multiplex PCR. The sample carries 110,000 or so clones, 80% to 95% recorded once. The source was CD4+ or CD8+ T cells sorted from blood, collected in a trial of the OX40 agonist ivuxolimab. Receptors originate from an adult with an advanced solid tumor such as melanoma, head and neck, liver or kidney cancer. The CDR3 runs from the conserved cysteine through the conserved F or W. D genes are given only for firm matches. Size is stated for part of the rows, as once, few or many counts, or as a class when the clone is expanded.

TRBV21-1	TRBJ2-5	.	.	CASSPLAGGLETQYF	TGTGCCAGCAGCCCCTTAGCGGGGGGTTTAGAGACCCAGTACTTC
TRBV6-5	TRBJ1-5	.	.	CASTRQPQHF	TGTGCCAGCACGAGGCAGCCCCAGCATTTT
TRBV19	TRBJ2-1	.	TRBD2	CASSIAGTSGFNEQFF	TGTGCCAGTAGTATAGCTGGGACTAGCGGGTTCAATGAGCAGTTCTTC
TRBV6-5	TRBJ2-7	.	TRBD2	CASRSGGADAYEQYF	TGTGCCAGCAGGAGCGGGGGGGCCGATGCCTACGAGCAGTACTTC
TRBV11-2	TRBJ2-7	few	.	CASSLDRYEQYF	TGTGCCAGCAGCTTAGACCGCTACGAGCAGTACTTC
TRBV7-2	TRBJ2-2	.	.	CASSLALGTGELFF	TGTGCCAGCAGCTTGGCATTAGGCACCGGGGAGCTGTTTTTT
TRBV7-3	TRBJ2-5	.	.	CASSSVGAETQYF	TGTGCCAGCAGCTCAGTGGGGGCAGAGACCCAGTACTTC
TRBV5-6	TRBJ2-7	.	TRBD1	CASSPGTGFRQYF	TGTGCCAGCAGCCCCGGGACAGGGTTTAGGCAGTACTTC
TRBV7-2	TRBJ2-1	.	TRBD2	CASSSTSGRVDEQFF	TGTGCCAGCAGCTCTACTAGCGGGAGGGTGGATGAGCAGTTCTTC
TRBV11-2	TRBJ2-2	.	TRBD2	CASSLALAGNTGELFF	TGTGCCAGCAGCTTAGCCCTAGCGGGAAACACCGGGGAGCTGTTTTTT
TRBV11-3	TRBJ1-2	.	TRBD1	CASTATGTGVSGGYTF	TGTGCCAGCACCGCGACCGGGACAGGGGTCTCTGGTGGCTACACCTTC
TRBV5-1	TRBJ2-3	few	TRBD2	CASSLEAGSTDTQYF	TGCGCCAGCAGCTTGGAAGCGGGAAGCACAGATACGCAGTATTTT